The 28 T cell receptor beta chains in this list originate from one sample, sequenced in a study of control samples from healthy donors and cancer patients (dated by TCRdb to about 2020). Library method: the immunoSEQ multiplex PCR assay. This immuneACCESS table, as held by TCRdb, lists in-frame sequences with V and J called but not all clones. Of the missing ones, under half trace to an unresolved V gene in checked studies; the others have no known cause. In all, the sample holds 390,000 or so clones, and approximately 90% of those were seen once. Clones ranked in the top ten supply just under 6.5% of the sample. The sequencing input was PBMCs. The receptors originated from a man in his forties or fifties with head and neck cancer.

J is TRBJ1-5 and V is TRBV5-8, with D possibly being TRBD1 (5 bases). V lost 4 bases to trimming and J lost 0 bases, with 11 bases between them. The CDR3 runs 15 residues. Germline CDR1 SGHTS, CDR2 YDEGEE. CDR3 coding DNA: TGTGCCAGCAGCCAGGGTGACAGTAGCAATCAGCCCCAGCATTTT. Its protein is CASSQGDSSNQPQHF.

The CDR3 DNA reads TGTGCCAGACTAGGGGAGGTCGGATACAATCAGCCCCAGCATTTT. Translating it yields CARLGEVGYNQPQHF. The J gene is TRBJ1-5, the V gene TRBV19, with D maybe TRBD1 (5 bases). The V gene's germline CDR1 is LNHDA and CDR2 SQIVND (reference sequence). V shed 9 bases and J shed 3 bases, with 18 bases lying between them. The CDR3 runs to 15 residues.

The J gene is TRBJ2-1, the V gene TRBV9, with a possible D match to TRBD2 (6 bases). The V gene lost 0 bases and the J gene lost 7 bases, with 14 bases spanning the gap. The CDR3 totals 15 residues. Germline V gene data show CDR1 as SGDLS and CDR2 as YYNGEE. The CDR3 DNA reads TGTGCCAGCAGCGTAGCGGGGGAATTAAGGAATGAGCAGTTCTTC. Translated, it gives CASSVAGELRNEQFF.

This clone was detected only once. CDR3 residues: CASLEGITSGNTIYF. CDR3 in DNA: TGTGCCAGCTTAGAGGGGATCACCTCTGGAAACACCATATATTTT. V usage is TRBV18 and J usage is TRBJ1-3; maybe TRBD1 (5 bases). The germline V gene has CDR1 KGHSH and CDR2 LQKENI. The CDR3 is 15 residues long. V shed 7 bases and J shed 0 bases, with 13 bases lying between them.

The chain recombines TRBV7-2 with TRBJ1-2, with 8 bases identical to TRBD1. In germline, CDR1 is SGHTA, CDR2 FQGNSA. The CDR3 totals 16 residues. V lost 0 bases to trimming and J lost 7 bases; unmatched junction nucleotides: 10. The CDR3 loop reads CASSLAARTGLGGYTF. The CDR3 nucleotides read TGTGCCAGCAGCTTAGCTGCTCGGACAGGGCTGGGTGGCTACACCTTC.

CDR3 sequence reads: CAEEYGTKINTGELFF. The CDR3 nucleotides are TGCGCCGAAGAGTACGGGACTAAAATAAACACCGGGGAGCTGTTTTTT. This chain uses TRBV4-1 with TRBJ2-2, with TRBD2 matching 7 bases. CDR1 and CDR2 (germline): MGHRA, YSYEKL. The junction had 14 bases not matched to a gene; V was cut back by 11 bases and J by 2 bases. The CDR3 length is 16 residues.

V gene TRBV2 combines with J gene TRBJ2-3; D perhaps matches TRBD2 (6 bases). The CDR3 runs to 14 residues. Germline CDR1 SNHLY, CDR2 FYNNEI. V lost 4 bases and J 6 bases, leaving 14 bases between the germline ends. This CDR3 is CASSGGGTIDTQYF. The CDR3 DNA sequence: TGTGCCAGCAGTGGTGGGGGGACCATCGATACGCAGTATTTT.

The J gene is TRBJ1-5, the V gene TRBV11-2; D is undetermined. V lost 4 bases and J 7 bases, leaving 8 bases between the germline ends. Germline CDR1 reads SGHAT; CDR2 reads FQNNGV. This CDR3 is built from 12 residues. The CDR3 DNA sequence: TGTGCCAGCAGCTCACCCCGGCAGCCCCAGCATTTT. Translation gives CASSSPRQPQHF.

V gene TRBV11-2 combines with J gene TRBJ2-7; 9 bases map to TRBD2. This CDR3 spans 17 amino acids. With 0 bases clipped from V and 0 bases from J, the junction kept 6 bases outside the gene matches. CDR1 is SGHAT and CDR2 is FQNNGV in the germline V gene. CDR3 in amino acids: CASSLDGAGGSSYEQYF. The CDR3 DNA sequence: TGTGCCAGCAGCTTAGATGGAGCGGGAGGTTCCTCCTACGAGCAGTACTTC.

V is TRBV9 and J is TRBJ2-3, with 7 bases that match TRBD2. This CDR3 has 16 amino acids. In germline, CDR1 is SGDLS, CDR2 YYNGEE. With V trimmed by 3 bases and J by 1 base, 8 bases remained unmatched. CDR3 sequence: CASSAHGGSGTDTQYF. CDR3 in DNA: TGTGCCAGCAGCGCCCACGGCGGGAGTGGCACAGATACGCAGTATTTT.

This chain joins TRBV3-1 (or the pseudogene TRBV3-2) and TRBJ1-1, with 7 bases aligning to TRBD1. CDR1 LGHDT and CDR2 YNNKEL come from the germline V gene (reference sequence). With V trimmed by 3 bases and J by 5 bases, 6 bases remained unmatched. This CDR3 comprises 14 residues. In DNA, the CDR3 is TGTGCCAGCAGCCATACGACAGGGCGGACTGAAGCTTTCTTT. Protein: CASSHTTGRTEAFF.

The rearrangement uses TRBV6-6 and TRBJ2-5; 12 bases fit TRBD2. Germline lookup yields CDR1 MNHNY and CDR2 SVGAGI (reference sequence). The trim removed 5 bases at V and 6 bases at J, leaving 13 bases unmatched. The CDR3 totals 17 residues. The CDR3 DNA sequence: TGTGCCAGCAGTCCTGGGACTAGCGGGCGCCGATTAAAGACCCAGTACTTC. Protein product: CASSPGTSGRRLKTQYF.

The DNA of the CDR3 is TGCAGCGCTATGGGGGGACAGGGGGTCCGTAGCACAGATACGCAGTATTTT. Encoded protein: CSAMGGQGVRSTDTQYF. V usage is TRBV29-1 and J usage is TRBJ2-3, with TRBD1 matching 11 bases. Germline-derived CDR1 and CDR2 are SQVTM and ANQGSEA. The CDR3 is 17 residues long. The V segment lost 7 bases and the J segment 0 bases; nucleotides outside the gene matches: 12.

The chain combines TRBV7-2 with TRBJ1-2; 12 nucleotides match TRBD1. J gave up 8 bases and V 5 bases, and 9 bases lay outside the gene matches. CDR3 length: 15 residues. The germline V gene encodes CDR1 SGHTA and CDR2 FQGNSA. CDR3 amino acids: CASSARGTGGKGYTF. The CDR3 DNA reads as TGTGCCAGCAGCGCCCGAGGGACAGGGGGCAAAGGCTACACCTTC.

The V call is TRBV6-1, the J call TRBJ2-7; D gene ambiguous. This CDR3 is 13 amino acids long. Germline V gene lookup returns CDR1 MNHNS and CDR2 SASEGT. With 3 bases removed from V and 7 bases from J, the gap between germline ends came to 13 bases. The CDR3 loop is CASSDRTVREQYF. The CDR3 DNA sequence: TGTGCCAGCAGTGACAGGACGGTGCGAGAGCAGTACTTC.

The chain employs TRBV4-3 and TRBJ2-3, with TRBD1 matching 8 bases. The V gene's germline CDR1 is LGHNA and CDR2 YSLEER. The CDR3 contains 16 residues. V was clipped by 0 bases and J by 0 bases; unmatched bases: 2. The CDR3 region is CASSQDRDRSTDTQYF. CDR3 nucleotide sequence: TGCGCCAGCAGCCAAGATCGGGACAGGAGCACAGATACGCAGTATTTT.

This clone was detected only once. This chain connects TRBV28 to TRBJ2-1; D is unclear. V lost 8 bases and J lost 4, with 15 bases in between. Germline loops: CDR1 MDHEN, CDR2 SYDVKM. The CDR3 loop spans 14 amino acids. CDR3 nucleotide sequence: TGTGCCAGCGCTCTTACAGTAGGGTACAATGAGCAGTTCTTC. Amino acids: CASALTVGYNEQFF.

In DNA, the CDR3 is TGCAGTGCTAGTGAAGTGGTAGGGGGACCCACTGAAGCTTTCTTT. Protein: CSASEVVGGPTEAFF. V gene TRBV20-1 combines with J gene TRBJ1-1; D is possibly TRBD1 (6 bases). CDR1 is DFQATT, CDR2 SNEGSKA, per germline (reference sequence). Trimming cost V 3 bases and J 4 bases, with 18 bases left between them. CDR3 size: 15 residues.

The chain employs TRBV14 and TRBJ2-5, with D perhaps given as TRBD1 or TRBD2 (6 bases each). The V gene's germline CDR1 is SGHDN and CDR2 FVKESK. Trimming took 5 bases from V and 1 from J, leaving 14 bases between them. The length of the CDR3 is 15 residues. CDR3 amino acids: CASSSNRGVQETQYF. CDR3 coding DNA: TGTGCCAGCAGCTCTAATAGGGGGGTCCAAGAGACCCAGTACTTC.

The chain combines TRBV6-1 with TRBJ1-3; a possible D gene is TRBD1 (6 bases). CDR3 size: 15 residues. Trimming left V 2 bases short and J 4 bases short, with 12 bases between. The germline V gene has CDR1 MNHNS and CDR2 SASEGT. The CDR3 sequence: CASSEPAGAGNTIYF. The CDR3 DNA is TGTGCCAGCAGTGAACCGGCAGGGGCAGGAAACACCATATATTTT.

CDR3 in amino acids: CASSEGNRGISPEAFF. In DNA, the CDR3 is TGTGCCAGCAGTGAAGGGAACAGAGGGATAAGCCCTGAAGCTTTCTTT. The chain uses TRBV2 and TRBJ1-1; unclear D gene. CDR3 size: 16 residues. CDR1 SNHLY and CDR2 FYNNEI come from the germline V gene. Trimming took off 1 base at V and 6 bases at J, with 18 bases between the two ends.

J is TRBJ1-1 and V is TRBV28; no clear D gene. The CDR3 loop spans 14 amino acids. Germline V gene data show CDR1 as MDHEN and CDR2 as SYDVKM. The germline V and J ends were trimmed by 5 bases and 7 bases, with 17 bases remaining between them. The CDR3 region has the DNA TGTGCCAGCAGTATTATAGGGTCGACCTATGAAGCTTTCTTT. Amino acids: CASSIIGSTYEAFF.

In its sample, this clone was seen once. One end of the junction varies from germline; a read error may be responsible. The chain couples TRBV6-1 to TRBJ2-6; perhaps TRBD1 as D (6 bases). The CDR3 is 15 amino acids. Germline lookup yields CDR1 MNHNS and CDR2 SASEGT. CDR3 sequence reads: CASGEGGAGANVLTF. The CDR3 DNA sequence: TGTGCCAGCGGTGAAGGGGGAGCTGGGGCCAACGTCCTGACTTTC.

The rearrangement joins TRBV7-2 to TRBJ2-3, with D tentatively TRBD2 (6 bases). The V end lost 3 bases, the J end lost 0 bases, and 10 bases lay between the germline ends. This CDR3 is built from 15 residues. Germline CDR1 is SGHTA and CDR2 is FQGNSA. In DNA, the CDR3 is TGTGCCAGCAGCTTCATTCGGGGGAGCACAGATACGCAGTATTTT. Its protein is CASSFIRGSTDTQYF.

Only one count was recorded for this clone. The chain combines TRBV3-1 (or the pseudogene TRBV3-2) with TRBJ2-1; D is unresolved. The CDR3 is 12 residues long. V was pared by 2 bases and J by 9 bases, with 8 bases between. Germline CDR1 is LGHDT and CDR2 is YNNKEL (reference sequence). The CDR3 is CASSQIVAEQFF. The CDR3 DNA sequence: TGTGCCAGCAGCCAAATAGTCGCTGAGCAGTTCTTC.

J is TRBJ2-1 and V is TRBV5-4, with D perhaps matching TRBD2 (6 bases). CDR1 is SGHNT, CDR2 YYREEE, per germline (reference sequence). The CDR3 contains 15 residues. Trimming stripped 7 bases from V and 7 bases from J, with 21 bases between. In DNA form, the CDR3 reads TGTGCCAGCGGCGTCGGGACTCCCTACAGGAATGAGCAGTTCTTC. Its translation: CASGVGTPYRNEQFF.

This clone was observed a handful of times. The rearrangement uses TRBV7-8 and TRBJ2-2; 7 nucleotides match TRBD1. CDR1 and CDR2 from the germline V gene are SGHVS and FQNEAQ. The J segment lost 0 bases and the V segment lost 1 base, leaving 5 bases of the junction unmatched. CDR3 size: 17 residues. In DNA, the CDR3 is TGTGCCAGCAGCTTAGGGGGGACAGCTACGAACACCGGGGAGCTGTTTTTT. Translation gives CASSLGGTATNTGELFF.

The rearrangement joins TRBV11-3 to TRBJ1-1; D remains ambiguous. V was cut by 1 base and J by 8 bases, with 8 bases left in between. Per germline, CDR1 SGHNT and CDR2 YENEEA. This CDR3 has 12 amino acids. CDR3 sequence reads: CASSLGEGEAFF. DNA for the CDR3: TGTGCCAGCAGCTTAGGGGAAGGGGAAGCTTTCTTT.